The 30 T cell receptor beta chains reported below all come from one sample, sequenced in a study of T cell responses to AZD1222 COVID-19 vaccine. The method was immunoSEQ multiplex PCR; TCRdb's version includes in-frame clones alone and lacks a portion of them. This table has about 100,000 clones, about nine tenths appearing once. The starting material was peripheral blood, obtained on day 0 of AZD1222 vaccination. All receptors derive from an adult in good health.

The V gene is TRBV19, the J gene TRBJ1-6, with D uncertain. This CDR3 is built from 15 residues. Germline CDR1 LNHDA, CDR2 SQIVND (reference sequence). Trimming stripped 5 bases from V and 7 bases from J, with 15 bases between. CDR3 sequence (DNA): TGTGCCAGTAGTGCAGGCCCCTCGGAGAATTCACCCCTCCACTTT. Its translation is CASSAGPSENSPLHF.

The genes are TRBV28 and TRBJ1-5; tentative D call: TRBD1 (5 bases). V lost 7 bases and J 0 bases, leaving 7 bases between the germline ends. Germline-derived CDR1 and CDR2 are MDHEN and SYDVKM. The CDR3 consists of 13 residues. The CDR3, as DNA: TGTGCCAGCACGACAGATAGCAATCAGCCCCAGCATTTT. Translating it yields CASTTDSNQPQHF.

The chain joins TRBV7-9 to TRBJ1-6, with D possibly TRBD1 on 5 matching bases. V was clipped by 5 bases and J by 8 bases, with 13 bases between them. The CDR3 loop spans 14 amino acids. Germline CDR1 is SEHNR and CDR2 is FQNEAQ (reference sequence). CDR3 sequence (DNA): TGTGCCAGCAGCCGCCGGGACTCAGATTCACCCCTCCACTTT. This gives the protein CASSRRDSDSPLHF.

The genes are TRBV5-6 and TRBJ1-1; the match to TRBD1 covers 7 bases. The CDR3 runs to 13 residues. V trimming: 5 bases; J trimming: 3 bases; junction bases outside the gene matches: 4. CDR1 and CDR2 from the germline V gene are SGHDT and YYEEEE. CDR3 residues: CASRTTGDTEAFF. The CDR3 nucleotides are TGTGCCAGCAGGACAACAGGGGACACTGAAGCTTTCTTT.

This clone was observed a handful of times. The chain employs TRBV7-9 and TRBJ2-2; D ambiguous. The germline V and J ends were trimmed by 5 bases and 0 bases, with 13 bases remaining between them. CDR3 length: 16 residues. Germline V lookup: CDR1 SEHNR, CDR2 FQNEAQ (reference sequence). This CDR3 reads CASSPVGRSNTGELFF. CDR3 sequence (DNA): TGTGCCAGCAGCCCAGTCGGACGGTCGAACACCGGGGAGCTGTTTTTT. Full variable domain (remainder filled in from reference TRBV7-9 and TRBJ2-2): DTGVSQNPRHKITKRGQNVTFRCDPISEHNRLYWYRQTLGQGPEFLTYFQNEAQLEKSRLLSDRFSAERPKGSFSTLEIQRTEQGDSAMYLCASSPVGRSNTGELFFGEGSRLTVL.

This chain links TRBV28 with TRBJ2-7; tentative D call: TRBD1 (5 bases). Germline V gives CDR1 MDHEN, CDR2 SYDVKM. This CDR3 region has 13 residues. V shed 2 bases and J shed 4 bases, with 9 bases lying between them. The CDR3 region has the DNA TGTGCCAGCAGTTTAAGAGCAGGGTACGAGCAGTACTTC. Translating gives CASSLRAGYEQYF. The full variable domain, rest sourced from reference TRBV28 and TRBJ2-7, is DVKVTQSSRYLVKRTGEKVFLECVQDMDHENMFWYRQDPGLGLRLIYFSYDVKMKEKGDIPEGYSVSREKKERFSLILESASTNQTSMYLCASSLRAGYEQYFGPGTRLTVT.

The chain links TRBV3-1 (or the pseudogene TRBV3-2) to TRBJ2-5; no reliable D call. CDR1 and CDR2 (germline): LGHDT, YNNKEL (reference sequence). This CDR3 contains 16 residues. The V and J ends lost 2 bases and 5 bases respectively, with 18 bases between them. CDR3 nucleotides: TGTGCCAGCAGCCAAAGGGCGAACTTCCCGGGCGAGACCCAGTACTTC. Translated, it gives CASSQRANFPGETQYF.

The chain carries TRBV18 and TRBJ1-4; a weak D match, TRBD1 (5 bases). Germline values: CDR1 KGHSH, CDR2 LQKENI. The germline V and J ends were trimmed by 3 bases and 6 bases, with 8 bases remaining between them. The CDR3 covers 13 residues. The CDR3 nucleotides read TGTGCCAGCTCACCCAGGGAGGATGAAAAACTGTTTTTT. Protein: CASSPREDEKLFF.

This clone was found once. This chain uses TRBV6-1 with TRBJ2-1; 8 positions agree with TRBD2. Trimming took 0 bases from V and 0 from J; bases not matched to a gene: 4. The CDR3 length is 17 residues. CDR1 MNHNS and CDR2 SASEGT come from the germline V gene. This CDR3 is CASSEASGGYSYNEQFF. The DNA for the CDR3 is TGTGCCAGCAGTGAAGCGAGCGGGGGCTACTCCTACAATGAGCAGTTCTTC.

The chain uses TRBV5-1 and TRBJ1-6; the D is unclear. Germline V gene lookup returns CDR1 SGHRS and CDR2 YFSETQ. CDR3 length: 15 amino acids. Between the trimmed V and J ends, which lost 0 bases and 7 bases, there was a span of 11 bases. CDR3 DNA sequence: TGCGCCAGCAGCTTGGCTCTGGGTGCCAATTCACCCCTCCACTTT. Encoded protein: CASSLALGANSPLHF.

V is TRBV29-1 and J is TRBJ2-1; the D is unclear. The length of the CDR3 is 15 residues. V was cut by 5 bases and J by 4 bases, with 18 bases left in between. Germline V gives CDR1 SQVTM, CDR2 ANQGSEA. The CDR3 bases are TGCAGCGTTAAAAAACAGCTCCTAGTTTACAATGAGCAGTTCTTC. It translates to CSVKKQLLVYNEQFF.

V and J are TRBV6-5 and TRBJ1-4; TRBD1 matches 9 bases. The CDR3 spans 15 residues. The V and J ends lost 5 bases and 6 bases, in that order; junction bases with no gene match: 7. CDR1 and CDR2 (germline): MNHEY, SVGAGI. The CDR3 DNA reads as TGTGCCAGCAGTCTCACAGGGGGCAGGGATGAAAAACTGTTTTTT. Translating gives CASSLTGGRDEKLFF.

The rearrangement uses TRBV11-1 and TRBJ1-2; 7 bases align to TRBD1. V shed 5 bases and J 4 bases; nucleotides not matched to a gene: 13. CDR1 is SGHAT and CDR2 is FQDESV in the germline V gene (reference sequence). The CDR3 loop spans 16 amino acids. The CDR3 loop is CASSRFTGDLGYGYTF. In DNA, the CDR3 is TGTGCCAGCAGCCGCTTCACAGGGGACCTTGGCTATGGCTACACCTTC.

The CDR3 nucleotides are TGTGCCAGCAGCTTCTCAAATCCCGACTGGCGGCGGTACAATGAGCAGTTCTTC. Amino acid sequence: CASSFSNPDWRRYNEQFF. The chain carries TRBV5-6 and TRBJ2-1; unclear D gene. V was clipped by 2 bases and J by 4 bases, with 22 bases between them. The CDR3 runs 18 residues. Per the germline V gene, CDR1 is SGHDT and CDR2 is YYEEEE.

This chain uses TRBV2 with TRBJ1-2; 9 bases are shared with TRBD1. The V and J ends lost 2 bases and 0 bases, in that order; junction bases with no gene match: 4. Germline V gene sequence: CDR1 SNHLY, CDR2 FYNNEI. The CDR3 extends over 16 amino acids. CDR3 sequence (DNA): TGTGCCAGCAGTGAACCGGGACAGGGCTCTAACTATGGCTACACCTTC. Protein product: CASSEPGQGSNYGYTF.

In the case of this clone: The sample contains more than one DNA sequence encoding this CDR3. The chain recombines TRBV5-1 with TRBJ1-1, with D perhaps matching TRBD1 (5 bases). Per the germline V gene, CDR1 is SGHRS and CDR2 is YFSETQ. The CDR3 totals 14 residues. V was clipped by 0 bases and J by 0 bases, with 6 bases between them. DNA for the CDR3: TGCGCCAGCAGCTTGGGGGGGATGAACACTGAAGCTTTCTTT. This gives the protein CASSLGGMNTEAFF.

The J gene is TRBJ1-4, the V gene TRBV7-9; no reliable D call. Germline V gene sequence: CDR1 SEHNR, CDR2 FQNEAQ (reference sequence). The CDR3 is 14 amino acids. Trimming stripped 2 bases from V and 8 bases from J, with 12 bases between. The CDR3 spells CASSLNNGGEKLFF. For the CDR3, the DNA is TGTGCCAGCAGCTTAAATAACGGCGGCGAAAAACTGTTTTTT.

This clone occurred a few times. The chain is built from TRBV28 and TRBJ1-6; 10 bases match TRBD1. Germline V gene lookup returns CDR1 MDHEN and CDR2 SYDVKM. V gave up 5 bases and J gave up 10 bases; unmatched junction bases: 5. The CDR3 consists of 14 residues. The CDR3: CASSRTGGYSPLHF. For the CDR3, the DNA is TGTGCCAGCAGTAGGACAGGGGGTTACTCACCCCTCCACTTT.

The rearrangement uses TRBV4-2 and TRBJ2-1; 8 nucleotides match TRBD1. The germline CDR1 and CDR2 sequences are LGHNA and YNFKEQ. This CDR3 spans 13 amino acids. V was clipped by 9 bases and J by 8 bases; unmatched bases: 9. In DNA, the CDR3 is TGTGCCAGTGCTCCCGGACAGGGCGATGAGCAGTTCTTC. As protein: CASAPGQGDEQFF.

The chain employs TRBV5-4 and TRBJ1-1; no clear D gene. Germline loops: CDR1 SGHNT, CDR2 YYREEE (reference sequence). Trimming shortened V by 0 bases and J by 2 bases, and 5 bases separated the two germline ends. The CDR3 is 13 amino acids. The CDR3 DNA is TGTGCCAGCAGCTTGGACCACAACACTGAAGCTTTCTTT. Encoded protein: CASSLDHNTEAFF.

The chain carries TRBV5-1 and TRBJ2-7; the match to TRBD1 covers 8 bases. The length of the CDR3 is 15 residues. The V segment lost 0 bases and the J segment 0 bases; nucleotides outside the gene matches: 2. CDR1 SGHRS and CDR2 YFSETQ come from the germline V gene. CDR3 region: CASSLGTGSSYEQYF. CDR3 nucleotides: TGCGCCAGCAGCTTGGGGACAGGGAGCTCCTACGAGCAGTACTTC. The variable domain in full, with the rest retrieved from reference TRBV5-1 and TRBJ2-7, is KAGVTQTPRYLIKTRGQQVTLSCSPISGHRSVSWYQQTPGQGLQFLFEYFSETQRNKGNFPGRFSGRQFSNSRSEMNVSTLELGDSALYLCASSLGTGSSYEQYFGPGTRLTVT.

This chain connects TRBV6-4 to TRBJ2-2, with D unresolved. In germline, CDR1 is MRHNA, CDR2 SNTAGT. The length of the CDR3 is 15 residues. The V and J ends lost 0 bases and 7 bases respectively, with 12 bases between them. The CDR3 reads CASSDSTGGGGELFF. The DNA for the CDR3 is TGTGCCAGCAGTGACTCGACCGGCGGTGGCGGGGAGCTGTTTTTT.

The chain joins TRBV9 to TRBJ1-2, with 9 bases identical to TRBD1. Germline V lookup: CDR1 SGDLS, CDR2 YYNGEE. This CDR3 region has 15 residues. The V segment lost 3 bases and the J segment 3 bases; nucleotides outside the gene matches: 6. The CDR3 nucleotides are TGTGCCAGCAGCGCCCACAGGGGGCTTGACTATGGCTACACCTTC. Translated, it gives CASSAHRGLDYGYTF.

This chain uses TRBV6-5 with TRBJ2-1; 7 nucleotides match TRBD1. Trimming cost V 3 bases and J 2 bases; bases outside gene matches: 1. CDR3 length: 14 amino acids. The germline gives CDR1 MNHEY, CDR2 SVGAGI. This CDR3 reads CASSYQGAYNEQFF. The DNA for the CDR3 is TGTGCCAGCAGTTATCAGGGGGCCTACAATGAGCAGTTCTTC.

The gene calls are TRBV3-1 (or the pseudogene TRBV3-2) and TRBJ1-2, with D tentatively TRBD1 (6 bases). V dropped 0 bases and J dropped 7 bases, with 15 bases sitting between them. Per germline, CDR1 LGHDT and CDR2 YNNKEL (reference sequence). The CDR3 extends over 15 amino acids. The CDR3 nucleotides are TGTGCCAGCAGCCAAGATAGGTGGGGGGGCTCTGGCTACACCTTC. The encoded protein is CASSQDRWGGSGYTF.

This chain uses TRBV5-6 with TRBJ2-5; TRBD2 matches 11 bases. Germline CDR1 reads SGHDT; CDR2 reads YYEEEE. Losses at the gene ends were 0 bases for V and 3 bases for J; bases not matched to a gene: 4. The CDR3 contains 16 residues. CDR3 coding DNA: TGTGCCAGCAGCTTGGAGCTAGCGGGGGGAGAAGAGACCCAGTACTTC. Its translation: CASSLELAGGEETQYF.

V and J are TRBV28 and TRBJ2-3, with 10 bases identical to TRBD2. The V gene's germline CDR1 is MDHEN and CDR2 SYDVKM. V gave up 7 bases and J gave up 0 bases; unmatched junction bases: 4. CDR3 size: 15 residues. CDR3 residues: CASMPAGGSTDTQYF. As DNA, the CDR3 is TGTGCCAGCATGCCAGCGGGGGGGAGCACAGATACGCAGTATTTT.

The chain carries TRBV7-2 and TRBJ1-6; D perhaps matches TRBD1 (6 bases). There are 14 residues in the CDR3. Germline CDR1 and CDR2: SGHTA and FQGNSA. V lost 5 bases, J lost 10 bases, and 15 bases lay in between. The CDR3 region is CASSTDSNNSPLHF. In DNA form, the CDR3 reads TGTGCCAGCAGCACGGACAGTAACAACTCACCCCTCCACTTT.

The chain carries TRBV27 and TRBJ1-5, with 9 bases identical to TRBD1. With V trimmed by 2 bases and J by 5 bases, 10 bases remained unmatched. The length of the CDR3 is 17 residues. Germline V gene data show CDR1 as MNHEY and CDR2 as SMNVEV (reference sequence). In DNA form, the CDR3 reads TGTGCCAGCAGTTTAGCCTATACGGGACAGGGCTATCAGCCCCAGCATTTT. This codes for CASSLAYTGQGYQPQHF.

This rearrangement joins TRBV7-9 to TRBJ1-1; 8 positions match TRBD1. The CDR3 extends over 12 amino acids. V gave up 5 bases and J gave up 10 bases; unmatched junction bases: 6. CDR1 SEHNR and CDR2 FQNEAQ come from the germline V gene (reference sequence). CDR3 in DNA: TGTGCCAGCAGCATATACCAGGGGGCAGCTTTCTTT. Its translation is CASSIYQGAAFF.